Listed here are 3 T cell receptor beta chains from one sample, sequenced in a study of T-cell memory formation after mild COVID-19. MiXCR was run by TCRdb on the 5' RACE reads, yielding one entry per CDR3 protein. The repertoire holds 550,000 to 700,000 distinct CDR3 sequences, with 18% as singletons. The sample taken for sequencing was PBMCs or a T cell subset sorted from them (not recorded which). All receptors come from an adult woman who had mild COVID-19 (a few samples of this study predate the infection). Cell type and time point are not known.

This chain connects TRBV24-1 to TRBJ2-7; 7 bases line up with TRBD2. The CDR3 spans 15 residues. CDR1 is KGHDR, CDR2 SFDVKD, per germline. The V and J ends lost 5 bases and 3 bases, in that order; junction bases with no gene match: 9. Here the CDR3 DNA reads TGTGCCACCAGTGGTTCGGCGGGAGATAACTACGAGCAGTACTTC. This codes for CATSGSAGDNYEQYF.

This clonotype was detected only a few times. The junction departs from germline at one end; a sequencing error may be responsible. CDR3 sequence: CASRASPGLQDF. The CDR3 bases are TGTGCCAGCAGGGCTAGCCCGGGCCTACAAGATTTT. This rearrangement joins TRBV12-3 or TRBV12-4 to TRBJ2-3, with a weak D call TRBD2 (5 bases). This CDR3 is 12 amino acids long.

This clonotype has more than one count but fewer than ten. The rearrangement links TRBV6-1 to TRBJ1-1; the D gene is possibly TRBD1 (6 bases). V was cut by 6 bases and J by 4 bases, with 15 bases left in between. CDR1 is MNHNS and CDR2 is SASEGT in the germline V gene. The CDR3 extends over 14 amino acids. The CDR3 region is CASRAGGPSTEAFF. CDR3 in DNA: TGTGCCAGCAGAGCCGGGGGGCCCAGCACTGAAGCTTTCTTT.